This record looks at one T cell receptor beta chain sequence and its context. The specificity of this receptor is unknown. No base quality values were provided; no much bigger clone lies one nucleotide off. These data belong to a study of control samples from healthy donors and cancer patients (dated by TCRdb to 2020 to 2021). The library was made by the immunoSEQ multiplex PCR assay. TCRdb provides this immuneACCESS table in a form limited to in-frame rearrangements. Some clones are lacking; in checked studies, under half of them reflect an unresolved V gene, and why the rest are absent is not known. The sample records about 130,000 clones, roughly 92% of which are singletons. The ten top clones hold approximately 0.57% of the sample. The CDR3 numbers 16 residues from cysteine through phenylalanine. Just the 48-base CDR3 DNA is kept, in frame starting at base 1. Looking up the germline V gene yields CDR1 SGHNT and CDR2 YENEEA. Trimming removed 2 bases from V and 2 bases from J; the gene matches leave 7 bases unexplained.

Specimen: PBMCs. This receptor was taken from a man aged 80 or over with head and neck cancer. The chain joins TRBV11-3 to TRBJ2-3, with 7 bases aligning to TRBD2. CDR3 reads: CASSLNYGRTTDTQYF. The DNA sequence is TGTGCCAGCAGCTTAAATTACGGGAGGACCACAGATACGCAGTATTTT.